Following are 5 T cell receptor beta chains from one sample sequenced in a study of cytomegalovirus exposure and HLA in healthy donors. 60 Vbeta and 13 Jbeta primers were used in PCR. TCRdb's table, derived via immunoSEQ multiplex PCR, lists solely in-frame clones and lacks some. The sample includes 150,000 to 200,000 clones, about 75% seen only once; the top ten take approximately 4.4%. The sequenced sample was PBMCs. All receptors come from a man aged 18 to 30 in good health and CMV-seropositive.

The V and J genes are TRBV14 and TRBJ1-5, with a tentative D call TRBD1 (5 bases). The germline V gene encodes CDR1 SGHDN and CDR2 FVKESK. The CDR3 consists of 14 residues. V lost 4 bases, J lost 5 bases, and 12 bases lay in between. This CDR3 reads CASSLTGRHQPQHF. CDR3 nucleotide sequence: TGTGCCAGCAGCCTTACAGGACGCCATCAGCCCCAGCATTTT.

This chain joins TRBV30 and TRBJ1-1; D is ambiguous. The V gene lost 0 bases and the J gene lost 0 bases, with 5 bases spanning the gap. Germline V CDR1 and CDR2: GTSNPN, SVGIG (reference sequence). CDR3 size: 13 residues. CDR3 loop: CAWSVEMNTEAFF. CDR3 DNA: TGTGCCTGGAGTGTTGAGATGAACACTGAAGCTTTCTTT.

CDR3 DNA sequence: TGTGCCAGCAGCGTATCCCCCCAGGACAGGGCTGGAAACACCATATATTTT. Its translation is CASSVSPQDRAGNTIYF. This chain connects TRBV9 to TRBJ1-3; 8 bases fit TRBD1. This CDR3 comprises 17 residues. Germline values: CDR1 SGDLS, CDR2 YYNGEE. V trimming: 1 base; J trimming: 2 bases; junction bases outside the gene matches: 8.

V gene TRBV5-1 combines with J gene TRBJ2-3, with 11 bases aligning to TRBD2. J gave up 0 bases and V 3 bases, and 9 bases lay outside the gene matches. The CDR3 extends over 18 amino acids. From germline, CDR1 is SGHRS and CDR2 YFSETQ. The CDR3 coding sequence is TGCGCCAGCAGCTCCACCATGACTAGCGGGATTAGCACAGATACGCAGTATTTT. Translation gives CASSSTMTSGISTDTQYF.

The CDR3 DNA is TGTGCCAGCAGCTTAGCCAACGACAGGGTCACCGGGGAGCTGTTTTTT. The encoded protein is CASSLANDRVTGELFF. The chain couples TRBV7-8 to TRBJ2-2; 7 bases are a match to TRBD1. J lost 4 bases, V lost 0 bases, and 5 bases had no gene match. Germline CDR1 and CDR2: SGHVS and FQNEAQ. The CDR3 has 16 residues.